This T cell receptor beta chain was recorded in a study of blood T cell repertoires in COVID-19. Study background: Samples came from the United States, Italy and Spain, spanning acute and convalescent COVID-19. Sources were T cells, B-cell-depleted T cells, or PBMCs; the material itself was cDNA or gDNA.

In germline, CDR1 is KGHSH, CDR2 LQKENI. Trimming stripped 6 bases from V and 6 bases from J, with 18 bases between. The CDR3 length is 16 residues. Per the authors' pipeline: Researchers report that nucleated cell counts were estimated from reference gene primer amplification. Here immunoSEQ multiplex PCR was the method, and the copy in TCRdb shows in-frame clones only, minus some. That table is the source of V, J and clone size, and D and trimming were worked out from the DNA. The sample has more than 200,000 clones; approximately 84% are singletons. The TCR originated in a man in his fifties or sixties with acute or convalescent COVID-19. This rearrangement joins TRBV18 to TRBJ1-6; a weak D match, TRBD1 (6 bases). Sequencing used peripheral blood. The CDR3 coding sequence is TGTGCCAGCTCCCCCGCCCTCTTAGGGGGTAATTCACCCCTCCACTTT. Protein: CASSPALLGGNSPLHF. Full variable domain (missing parts from reference TRBV18 and TRBJ1-6): NAGVMQNPRHLVRRRGQEARLRCSPMKGHSHVYWYRQLPEEGLKFMVYLQKENIIDESGMPKERFSAEFPKEGPSILRIQQVVRGDSAAYFCASSPALLGGNSPLHFGNGTRLTVT.